The 7 T cell receptor beta chains in this list originate from one sample, sequenced in a study of T cell changes during pregnancy in multiple sclerosis. TCRdb's table, derived via immunoSEQ multiplex PCR, lists solely in-frame clones and lacks some. This table holds some 47,000 clones, 85% to 90% found once. Sequenced here: CD8+ T cells from peripheral blood mononuclear cells, sampled in the second trimester of pregnancy. The source of these receptors is a female donor with multiple sclerosis, enrolled in a pregnancy study.

The J gene is TRBJ2-1, the V gene TRBV13; TRBD2 matches 9 bases. Trimming at V came to 2 bases and at J to 2 bases, leaving 7 bases not matched to a gene. Germline CDR1 is PRHDT and CDR2 is FYEKMQ (reference sequence). This CDR3 region has 17 residues. The CDR3 bases are TGTGCCAGCAGCTTATGGGCTAGCGGGGTTACCTACAATGAGCAGTTCTTC. This codes for CASSLWASGVTYNEQFF.

V gene TRBV19 combines with J gene TRBJ2-5; TRBD1 matches 8 bases. Germline V gives CDR1 LNHDA, CDR2 SQIVND (reference sequence). This CDR3 is 14 amino acids long. Trimming cost V 4 bases and J 5 bases; bases outside gene matches: 6. This CDR3 is CASSRRDRFETQYF. In DNA form, the CDR3 reads TGTGCCAGTAGTAGGCGGGACAGGTTCGAGACCCAGTACTTC.

This sequence joins TRBV7-3 and TRBJ1-1, with D possibly matching TRBD1 (6 bases). Germline V gives CDR1 SGHTA, CDR2 FQGTGA. The length of the CDR3 is 14 residues. V was trimmed by 3 bases and J by 1 base, leaving 9 bases between them. Here the CDR3 DNA reads TGTGCCAGCAGCTTGACAGGCTGGAACACTGAAGCTTTCTTT. Translation: CASSLTGWNTEAFF.

The chain joins TRBV11-2 to TRBJ1-6, with 9 bases lining up with TRBD1. Germline CDR1 reads SGHAT; CDR2 reads FQNNGV. The junction had 7 bases not matched to a gene; V was cut back by 4 bases and J by 3 bases. The CDR3 extends over 17 amino acids. The CDR3 here is CASSYGTGINYNSPLHF. CDR3 in DNA: TGTGCCAGCAGCTACGGGACAGGGATAAACTATAATTCACCCCTCCACTTT.

This clone appeared once. V and J are TRBV7-3 and TRBJ1-1, with 7 bases fitting TRBD1. The ends lost 5 bases at V and 5 bases at J; junction bases unmatched: 5. Germline V gene lookup returns CDR1 SGHTA and CDR2 FQGTGA. The CDR3 contains 13 residues. The CDR3 sequence: CASSDTGVTEAFF. The CDR3 nucleotides read TGTGCCAGCAGCGATACAGGGGTTACTGAAGCTTTCTTT.

This clone has just one count. The gene calls are TRBV6-5 and TRBJ2-7, with 11 bases lining up with TRBD1. The CDR3 consists of 14 residues. The germline V gene has CDR1 MNHEY and CDR2 SVGAGI. With V trimmed by 2 bases and J by 4 bases, 1 base remained unmatched. DNA for the CDR3: TGTGCCAGCAGTTACGGGACAGGGGGTTACGAGCAGTACTTC. Translation: CASSYGTGGYEQYF.

The chain has TRBV27 and TRBJ2-2; TRBD2 might be the D (5 bases). The CDR3 spans 16 residues. V lost 6 bases and J 2 bases, leaving 16 bases between the germline ends. Germline-derived CDR1 and CDR2 are MNHEY and SMNVEV (reference sequence). The CDR3 DNA follows: TGTGCCAGCAGGCTACTTCCGGCTAGCAACACCGGGGAGCTGTTTTTT. The encoded protein is CASRLLPASNTGELFF.